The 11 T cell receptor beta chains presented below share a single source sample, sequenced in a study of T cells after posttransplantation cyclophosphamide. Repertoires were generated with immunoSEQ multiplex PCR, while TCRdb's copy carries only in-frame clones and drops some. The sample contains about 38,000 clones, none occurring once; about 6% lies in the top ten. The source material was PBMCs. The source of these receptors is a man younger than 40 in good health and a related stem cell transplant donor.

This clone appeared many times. The CDR3 nucleotides are TGTGCCAGGGGGAGGACAGGGGGAAGATCCTCTGGAAACACCATATATTTT. This gives the protein CARGRTGGRSSGNTIYF. The rearrangement joins TRBV2 to TRBJ1-3; 10 bases match TRBD1. Germline V gene sequence: CDR1 SNHLY, CDR2 FYNNEI. With V trimmed by 9 bases and J by 0 bases, 11 bases remained unmatched. The length of the CDR3 is 17 residues.

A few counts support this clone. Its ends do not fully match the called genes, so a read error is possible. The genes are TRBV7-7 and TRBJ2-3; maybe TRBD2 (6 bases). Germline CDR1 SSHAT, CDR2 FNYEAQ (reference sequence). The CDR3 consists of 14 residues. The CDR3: CASSLGLSTDTQYF. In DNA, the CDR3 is TGTGCTAGCAGCCTGGGACTCTCCACAGATACGCAGTATTTT.

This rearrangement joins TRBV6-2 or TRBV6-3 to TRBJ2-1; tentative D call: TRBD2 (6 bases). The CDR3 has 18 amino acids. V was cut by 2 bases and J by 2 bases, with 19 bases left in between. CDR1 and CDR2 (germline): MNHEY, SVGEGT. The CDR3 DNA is TGTGCCAGCAGTTACACTAGCCTCCTCGGAGGCGCCTACAATGAGCAGTTCTTC. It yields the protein CASSYTSLLGGAYNEQFF.

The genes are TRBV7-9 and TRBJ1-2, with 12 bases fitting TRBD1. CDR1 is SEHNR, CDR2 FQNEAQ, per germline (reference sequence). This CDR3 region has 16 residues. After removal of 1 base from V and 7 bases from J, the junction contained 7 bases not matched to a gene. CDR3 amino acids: CASSLDWDRGQFGYTF. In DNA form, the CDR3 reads TGTGCCAGCAGCTTAGATTGGGACAGGGGGCAGTTTGGCTACACCTTC.

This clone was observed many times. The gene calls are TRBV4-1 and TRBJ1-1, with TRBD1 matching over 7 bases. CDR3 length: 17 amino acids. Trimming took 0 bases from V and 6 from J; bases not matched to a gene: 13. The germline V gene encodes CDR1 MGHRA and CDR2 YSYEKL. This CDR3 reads CASSQDRWGRGSPEAFF. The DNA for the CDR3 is TGCGCCAGCAGCCAAGATCGCTGGGGCAGGGGGTCTCCTGAAGCTTTCTTT.

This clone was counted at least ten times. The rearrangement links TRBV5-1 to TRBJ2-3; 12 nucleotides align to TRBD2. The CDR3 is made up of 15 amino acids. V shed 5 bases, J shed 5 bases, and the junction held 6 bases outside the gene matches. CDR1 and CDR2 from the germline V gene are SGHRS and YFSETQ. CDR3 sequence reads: CASRRLAGGQDTQYF. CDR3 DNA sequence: TGCGCCAGCAGACGTCTAGCGGGGGGGCAAGATACGCAGTATTTT.

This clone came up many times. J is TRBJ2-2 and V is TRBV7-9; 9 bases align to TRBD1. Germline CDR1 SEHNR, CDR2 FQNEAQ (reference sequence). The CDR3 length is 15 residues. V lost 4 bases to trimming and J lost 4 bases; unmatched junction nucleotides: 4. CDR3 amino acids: CASSWGQGATGELFF. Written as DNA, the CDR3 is TGTGCCAGCAGCTGGGGACAGGGTGCCACCGGGGAGCTGTTTTTT.

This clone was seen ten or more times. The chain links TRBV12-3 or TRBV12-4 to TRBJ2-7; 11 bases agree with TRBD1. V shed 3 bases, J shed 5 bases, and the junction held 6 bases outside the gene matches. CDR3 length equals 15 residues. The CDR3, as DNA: TGTGCCAGCAGTTTGGGGGACAGGGGGATGGACGAGCAGTACTTC. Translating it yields CASSLGDRGMDEQYF.

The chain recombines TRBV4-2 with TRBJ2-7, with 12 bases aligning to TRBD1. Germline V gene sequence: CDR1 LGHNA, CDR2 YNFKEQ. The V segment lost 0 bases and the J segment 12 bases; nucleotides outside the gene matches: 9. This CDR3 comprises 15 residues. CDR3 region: CASSQDLRDRGLRYF. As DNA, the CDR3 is TGTGCCAGCAGCCAAGATCTGCGGGACAGGGGGCTTCGGTACTTC.

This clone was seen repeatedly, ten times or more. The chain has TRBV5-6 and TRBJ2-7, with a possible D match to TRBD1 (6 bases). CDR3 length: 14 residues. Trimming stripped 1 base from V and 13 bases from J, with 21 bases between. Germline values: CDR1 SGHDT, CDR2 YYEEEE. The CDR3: CASSLSRPGARKYF. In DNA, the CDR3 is TGTGCCAGCAGCTTGTCTAGGCCAGGGGCTAGGAAATACTTC.

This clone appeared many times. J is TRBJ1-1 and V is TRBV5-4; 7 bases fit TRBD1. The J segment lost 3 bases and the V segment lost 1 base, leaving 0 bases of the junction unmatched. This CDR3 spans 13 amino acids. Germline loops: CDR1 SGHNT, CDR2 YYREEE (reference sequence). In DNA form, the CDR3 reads TGTGCCAGCAGCTTGCAGGGGGACACTGAAGCTTTCTTT. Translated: CASSLQGDTEAFF.